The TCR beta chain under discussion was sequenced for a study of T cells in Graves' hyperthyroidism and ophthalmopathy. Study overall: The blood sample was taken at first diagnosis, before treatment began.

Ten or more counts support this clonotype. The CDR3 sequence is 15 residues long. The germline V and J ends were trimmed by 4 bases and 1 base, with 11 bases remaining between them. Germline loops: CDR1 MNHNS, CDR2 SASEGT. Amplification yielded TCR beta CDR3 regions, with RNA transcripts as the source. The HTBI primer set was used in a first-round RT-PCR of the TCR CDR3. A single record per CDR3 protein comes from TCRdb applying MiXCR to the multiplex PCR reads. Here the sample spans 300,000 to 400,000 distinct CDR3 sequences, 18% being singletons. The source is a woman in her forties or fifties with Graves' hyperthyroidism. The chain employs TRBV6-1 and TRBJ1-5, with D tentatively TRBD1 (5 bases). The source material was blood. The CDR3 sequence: CASSAGSASNQPQHF. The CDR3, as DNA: TGTGCCAGCAGTGCAGGGAGCGCGAGCAATCAGCCCCAGCATTTT.